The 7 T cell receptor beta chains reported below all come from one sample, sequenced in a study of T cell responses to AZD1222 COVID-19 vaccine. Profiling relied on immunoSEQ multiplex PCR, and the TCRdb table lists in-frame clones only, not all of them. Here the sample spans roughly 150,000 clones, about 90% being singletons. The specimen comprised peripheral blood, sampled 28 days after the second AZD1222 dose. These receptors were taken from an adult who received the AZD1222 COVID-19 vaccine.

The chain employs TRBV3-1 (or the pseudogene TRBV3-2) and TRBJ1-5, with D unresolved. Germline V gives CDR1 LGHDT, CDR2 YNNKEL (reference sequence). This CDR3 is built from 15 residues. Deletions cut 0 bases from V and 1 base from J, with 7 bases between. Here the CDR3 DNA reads TGTGCCAGCAGCCAAGACGGACTGAGCAATCAGCCCCAGCATTTT. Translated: CASSQDGLSNQPQHF.

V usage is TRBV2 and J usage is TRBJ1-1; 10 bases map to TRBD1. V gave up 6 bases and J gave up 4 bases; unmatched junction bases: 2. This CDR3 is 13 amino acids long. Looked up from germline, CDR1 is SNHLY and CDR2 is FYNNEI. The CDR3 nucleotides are TGTGCCAGCAGGTGGACAGGGGGCACTGAAGCTTTCTTT. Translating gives CASRWTGGTEAFF.

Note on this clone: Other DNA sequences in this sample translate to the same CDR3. This chain's CDR3 is CASRRDSTDTQYF. The CDR3 nucleotides are TGTGCCAGCAGAAGGGACAGCACAGATACGCAGTATTTT. The chain carries TRBV2 and TRBJ2-3; D is perhaps TRBD1 or TRBD2 (5 bases each). V lost 6 bases, J lost 0 bases, and 7 bases lay in between. From germline, CDR1 is SNHLY and CDR2 FYNNEI. The CDR3 totals 13 residues.

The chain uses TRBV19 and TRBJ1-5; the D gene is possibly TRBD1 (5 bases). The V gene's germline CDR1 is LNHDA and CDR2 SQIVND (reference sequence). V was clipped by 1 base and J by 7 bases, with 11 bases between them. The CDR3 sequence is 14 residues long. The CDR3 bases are TGTGCCAGTAGTATAGTGGGGGGTGGCCAGCCCCAGCATTTT. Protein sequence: CASSIVGGGQPQHF. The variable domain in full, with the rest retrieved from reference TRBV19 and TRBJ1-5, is DGGITQSPKYLFRKEGQNVTLSCEQNLNHDAMYWYRQDPGQGLRLIYYSQIVNDFQKGDIAEGYSVSREKKESFPLTVTSAQKNPTAFYLCASSIVGGGQPQHFGDGTRLSIL.

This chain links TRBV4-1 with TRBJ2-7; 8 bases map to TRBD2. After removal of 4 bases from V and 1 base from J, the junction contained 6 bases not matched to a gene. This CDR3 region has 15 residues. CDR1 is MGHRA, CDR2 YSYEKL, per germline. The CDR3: CASSLSIAGSYEQYF. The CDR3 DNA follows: TGCGCCAGCAGCCTCTCTATAGCGGGATCCTACGAGCAGTACTTC.

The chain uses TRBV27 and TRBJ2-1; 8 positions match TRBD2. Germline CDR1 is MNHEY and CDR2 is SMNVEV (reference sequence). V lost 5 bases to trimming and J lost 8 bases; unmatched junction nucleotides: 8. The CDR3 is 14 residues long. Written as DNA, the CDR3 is TGTGCCAGCAGTCCGGGACTAGTCTTTCATGAGCAGTTCTTC. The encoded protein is CASSPGLVFHEQFF.

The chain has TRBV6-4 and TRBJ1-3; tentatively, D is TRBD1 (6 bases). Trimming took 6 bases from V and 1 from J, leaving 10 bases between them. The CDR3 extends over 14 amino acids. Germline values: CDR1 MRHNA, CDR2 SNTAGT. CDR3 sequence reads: CASSQTGSGNTIYF. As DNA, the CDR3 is TGTGCCAGCAGCCAGACAGGATCTGGAAACACCATATATTTT.